This TCR beta chain is drawn from a study of T cell responses to AZD1222 COVID-19 vaccine. The repertoire was sequenced with immunoSEQ multiplex PCR; TCRdb's copy has only in-frame clones and lacks some. The sample includes about 75,000 clones, roughly 88% of them seen just once. Trimming left V 4 bases short and J 1 base short, with 29 bases between. Germline CDR1 reads SGDLS; CDR2 reads YYNGEE. The length of the CDR3 is 20 residues. Study-level findings and limits: Dominant CD4 TCR responses targeted spike regions 160-218 and 743-854. Seropositive status at baseline applied to only a handful of AZD1222 recipients. Spike-specific TCR depth and breadth grew after two AZD1222 doses.

Details on this clone: Antigen specificity is unknown.

Material: peripheral blood, obtained 28 days after the second dose of the MenACWY control vaccine. This rearrangement joins TRBV9 to TRBJ2-5; possible D gene TRBD2, 6 bases. The receptor comes from an adult who received the MenACWY meningococcal vaccine as a control. CDR3 loop: CASSRELRAWNKSGQETQYF. The CDR3 DNA sequence: TGTGCCAGCAGCCGGGAGCTCCGGGCGTGGAATAAAAGTGGCCAAGAGACCCAGTACTTC.